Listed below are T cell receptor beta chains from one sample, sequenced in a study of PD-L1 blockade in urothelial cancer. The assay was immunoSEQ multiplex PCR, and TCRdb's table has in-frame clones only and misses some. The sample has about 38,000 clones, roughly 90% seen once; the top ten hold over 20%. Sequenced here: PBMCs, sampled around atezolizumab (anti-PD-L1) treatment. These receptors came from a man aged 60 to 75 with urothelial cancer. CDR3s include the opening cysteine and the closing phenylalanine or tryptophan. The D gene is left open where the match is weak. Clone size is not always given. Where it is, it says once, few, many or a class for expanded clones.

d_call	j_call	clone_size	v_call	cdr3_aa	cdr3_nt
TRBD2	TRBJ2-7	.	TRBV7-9	CASRPLAGGPLGEQYF	TGTGCCAGCAGGCCACTAGCGGGAGGACCCCTCGGCGAGCAGTACTTC
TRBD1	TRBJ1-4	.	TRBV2	CASRRDRGGEKLFF	TGTGCCAGCAGGAGAGACAGGGGTGGAGAAAAACTGTTTTTT
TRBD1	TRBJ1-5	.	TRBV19	CASSIDLSGTGRSANQPQHF	TGTGCCAGTAGTATAGATCTAAGCGGGACAGGGAGGAGCGCTAATCAGCCCCAGCATTTT
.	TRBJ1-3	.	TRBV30	CAWSVGGSGNTIYF	TGTGCCTGGAGTGTAGGGGGCTCTGGAAACACCATATATTTT
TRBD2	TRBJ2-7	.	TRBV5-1	CASSLNAGRGGAYEQYF	TGCGCCAGCAGCTTAAATGCCGGTAGGGGAGGGGCCTACGAGCAGTACTTC
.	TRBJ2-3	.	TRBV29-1	CSVEEGAHPTDTQYF	TGCAGCGTTGAGGAGGGGGCGCACCCCACAGATACGCAGTATTTT
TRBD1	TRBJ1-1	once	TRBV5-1	CASNERDRGTEAFF	TGCGCCAGCAACGAACGGGACAGGGGCACTGAAGCTTTCTTT
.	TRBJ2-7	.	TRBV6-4	CASSHGGGEEQYF	TGTGCCAGCAGCCACGGGGGAGGAGAAGAGCAGTACTTC
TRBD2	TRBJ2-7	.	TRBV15	CATSRELAGGSSYEQYF	TGTGCCACCAGCAGAGAACTAGCGGGAGGATCATCCTACGAGCAGTACTTC
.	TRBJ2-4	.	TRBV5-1	CASSHRSGENIQYF	TGCGCCAGCAGCCACCGTTCGGGGGAGAACATTCAGTACTTC
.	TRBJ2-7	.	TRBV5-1	CASSLGGGPEEQYF	TGCGCCAGCAGCTTAGGGGGAGGGCCTGAAGAGCAGTACTTC
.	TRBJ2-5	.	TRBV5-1	CATHPGGPGETQYF	TGCGCCACACACCCCGGGGGGCCTGGGGAGACCCAGTACTTC
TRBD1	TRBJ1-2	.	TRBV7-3	CASSPTGGEDGYTF	TGTGCCAGCAGCCCGACAGGGGGTGAGGATGGCTACACCTTC
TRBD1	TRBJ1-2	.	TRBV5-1	CASSLGSTGLNYGYTF	TGCGCCAGCAGCTTGGGCTCGACAGGGCTTAACTATGGCTACACCTTC
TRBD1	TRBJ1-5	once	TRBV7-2	CASSFFPTNRGGQPQHF	TGTGCCAGCAGCTTTTTCCCAACCAACAGGGGGGGACAGCCCCAGCATTTT
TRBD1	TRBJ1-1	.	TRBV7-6	CASSFGQENTEAFF	TGTGCCAGCAGCTTCGGACAGGAAAACACTGAAGCTTTCTTT
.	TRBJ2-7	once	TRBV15	CATSRGASAGYEQYF	TGTGCCACCAGCAGAGGCGCCAGTGCGGGATACGAGCAGTACTTC
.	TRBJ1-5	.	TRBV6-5	CASSPPHSNQPQHF	TGTGCCAGCAGTCCGCCACATAGCAATCAGCCCCAGCATTTT
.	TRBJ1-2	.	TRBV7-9	CASSSGVTNYGYTF	TGTGCCAGCAGCTCGGGGGTCACTAACTATGGCTACACCTTC
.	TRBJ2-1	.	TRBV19	CASSRSGSSYNEQFF	TGTGCCAGTAGTCGGAGTGGCAGCTCCTACAATGAGCAGTTCTTC
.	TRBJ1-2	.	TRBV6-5	CASSLQGLANGYTF	TGTGCCAGCAGTTTACAGGGTTTAGCTAATGGCTACACCTTC
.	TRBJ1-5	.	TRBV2	CASSAREGNQPQHF	TGTGCCAGCAGTGCCAGGGAAGGCAATCAGCCCCAGCATTTT
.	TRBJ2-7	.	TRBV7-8	CASSPYGRRESYEQYF	TGTGCCAGCAGCCCTTATGGGCGACGGGAATCCTACGAGCAGTACTTC
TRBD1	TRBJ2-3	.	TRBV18	CASSPTPRQGFYTDTQYF	TGTGCCAGCTCACCAACCCCCAGACAGGGATTTTACACAGATACGCAGTATTTT
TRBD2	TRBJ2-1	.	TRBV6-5	CASRGSGRDNEQFF	TGTGCCAGCAGAGGGAGCGGGAGGGACAATGAGCAGTTCTTC
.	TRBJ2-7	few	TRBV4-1	CASSQGPTSSYEQYF	TGCGCCAGCAGCCAAGGGCCGACAAGCTCCTACGAGCAGTACTTC
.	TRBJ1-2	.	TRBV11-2	CASSAYSRGSKDGYTF	TGTGCCAGCAGCGCTTATAGTAGGGGGAGTAAGGATGGCTACACCTTC
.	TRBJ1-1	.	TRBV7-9	CASRGLADTEAFF	TGTGCCAGCAGGGGACTCGCGGACACTGAAGCTTTCTTT
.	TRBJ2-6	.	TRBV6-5	CASRASGANVLTF	TGTGCCAGCAGGGCTTCTGGGGCCAACGTCCTGACTTTC
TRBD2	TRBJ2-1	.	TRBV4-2	CASSQDGGTSGVNEQFF	TGTGCCAGCAGCCAAGATGGAGGGACTAGCGGGGTCAATGAGCAGTTCTTC
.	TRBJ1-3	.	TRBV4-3	CASSQEYKGHGGNTIYF	TGCGCCAGCAGCCAAGAATACAAGGGGCATGGTGGAAACACCATATATTTT
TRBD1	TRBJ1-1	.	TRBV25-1	CASSPDRGLTEAFF	TGTGCCAGCAGCCCTGACAGGGGGCTCACTGAAGCTTTCTTT
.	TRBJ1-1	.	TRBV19	CASQGQNTEAFF	TGTGCCAGCCAGGGGCAGAACACTGAAGCTTTCTTT
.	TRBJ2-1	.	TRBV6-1	CASSEAPGLFWEQFF	TGTGCCAGCAGTGAAGCGCCGGGACTGTTTTGGGAGCAGTTCTTC
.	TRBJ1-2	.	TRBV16	CASSQSATSQGYTF	TGTGCCAGCAGCCAATCCGCGACAAGTCAAGGCTACACCTTC
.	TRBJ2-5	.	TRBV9	CASSVGNSQETQYF	TGTGCCAGCAGCGTAGGAAACAGTCAAGAGACCCAGTACTTC
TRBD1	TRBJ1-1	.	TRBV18	CASLGQMNTEAFF	TGTGCCAGCCTGGGACAGATGAACACTGAAGCTTTCTTT